These 2 T cell receptor beta chains came from one sample sequenced in a study of OX40 agonist ivuxolimab in advanced cancers. Using immunoSEQ multiplex PCR, the repertoire was profiled, and TCRdb retains in-frame clones only, with some absent. The sample lists 90,000 or so clones, roughly 90% occurring once. Sequences were derived from CD4+ or CD8+ T cells sorted from blood, sampled in a trial of the OX40 agonist ivuxolimab. These receptors were obtained from an adult with an advanced solid tumor such as melanoma, head and neck, liver or kidney cancer.

The chain has TRBV6-6 and TRBJ1-2, with a tentative D call TRBD1 (6 bases). Germline V gives CDR1 MNHNY, CDR2 SVGAGI (reference sequence). Trimming cost V 6 bases and J 4 bases, with 9 bases left between them. The length of the CDR3 is 12 residues. CDR3 protein: CASRPGVYGYTF. The CDR3 nucleotides are TGTGCCAGCAGGCCAGGGGTCTATGGCTACACCTTC.

The CDR3, as DNA: TGCGCCAGCAGCCAAGATTTGGGAGGGGGCTCGGACGAGCAGTACTTC. Its protein product is CASSQDLGGGSDEQYF. The chain employs TRBV4-1 and TRBJ2-7; D is perhaps TRBD1 or TRBD2 (7 bases each). Germline CDR1 MGHRA, CDR2 YSYEKL. CDR3 length: 16 amino acids. V lost 0 bases and J lost 5, with 17 bases in between.